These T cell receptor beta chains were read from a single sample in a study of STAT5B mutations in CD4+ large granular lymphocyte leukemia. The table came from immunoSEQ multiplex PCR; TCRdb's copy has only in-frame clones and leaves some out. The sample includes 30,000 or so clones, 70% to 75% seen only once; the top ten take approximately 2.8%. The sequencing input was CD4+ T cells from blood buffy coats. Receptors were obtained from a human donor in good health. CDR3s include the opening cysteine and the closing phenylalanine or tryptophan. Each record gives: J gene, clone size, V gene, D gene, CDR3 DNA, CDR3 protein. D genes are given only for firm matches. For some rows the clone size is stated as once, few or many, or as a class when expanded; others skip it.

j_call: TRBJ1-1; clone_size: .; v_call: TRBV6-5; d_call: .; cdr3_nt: TGTGCCAGGACTCAGGGCACTGAAGCTTTCTTT; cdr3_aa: CARTQGTEAFF
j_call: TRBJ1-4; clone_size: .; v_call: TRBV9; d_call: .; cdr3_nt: TGTGCCAGCAGCGTAGGAGGGGGTTTCGGTGAAAAACTGTTTTTT; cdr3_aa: CASSVGGGFGEKLFF
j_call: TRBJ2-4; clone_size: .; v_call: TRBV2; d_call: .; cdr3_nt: TGTGCCAGCAGTGAACAACCACGGGCCAAAAACATTCAGTACTTC; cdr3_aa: CASSEQPRAKNIQYF
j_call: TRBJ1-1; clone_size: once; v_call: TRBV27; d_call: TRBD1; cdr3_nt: TGTGCCAGCAGTTCTCAGGGGGGAGTGTACACTGAAGCTTTCTTT; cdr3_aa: CASSSQGGVYTEAFF
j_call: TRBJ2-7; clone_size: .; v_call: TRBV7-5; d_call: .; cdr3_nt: TGTGCCAGAAGCCCCCTCCTGGCGAGGTTCTCCGAAACCTACGAGCAGTACTTC; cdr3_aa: CARSPLLARFSETYEQYF
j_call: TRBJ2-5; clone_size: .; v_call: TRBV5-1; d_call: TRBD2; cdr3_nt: TGCGCCAGCAGGCCGAGAGTCCGGGGACTAGCGCCCCAAGAGACCCAGTACTTC; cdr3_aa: CASRPRVRGLAPQETQYF
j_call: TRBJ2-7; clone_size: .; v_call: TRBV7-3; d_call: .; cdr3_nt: TGTGCCAGCAGCTTATCCCCTAGCAGGGGCTACGAGCAGTACTTC; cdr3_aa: CASSLSPSRGYEQYF
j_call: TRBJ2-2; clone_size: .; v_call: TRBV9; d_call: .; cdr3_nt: TGTGCCAGCAGCGTTCAAAACACCGGGGAGCTGTTTTTT; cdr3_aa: CASSVQNTGELFF
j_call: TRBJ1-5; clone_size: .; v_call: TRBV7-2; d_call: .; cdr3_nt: TGTGCCAGCAGCTTTCGGGAGAATCAGCCCCAGCATTTT; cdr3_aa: CASSFRENQPQHF
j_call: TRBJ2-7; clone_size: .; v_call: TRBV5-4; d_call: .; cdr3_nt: TGTGCCAGCAGCAACATGGGGGCGGGAACATCCTACGAGCAGTACTTC; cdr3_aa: CASSNMGAGTSYEQYF
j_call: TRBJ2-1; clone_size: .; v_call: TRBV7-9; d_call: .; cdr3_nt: TGTGCCAGCAGCTTAGTACGGACCAACTCCTACAATGAGCAGTTCTTC; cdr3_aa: CASSLVRTNSYNEQFF
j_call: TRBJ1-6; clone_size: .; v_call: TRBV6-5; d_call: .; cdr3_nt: TGTGCCAGCAGTTACGACGCCAGGACCTATAATTCACCCCTCCACTTT; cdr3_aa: CASSYDARTYNSPLHF
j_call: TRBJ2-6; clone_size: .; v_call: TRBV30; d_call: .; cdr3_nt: TGTGCCTGGTTAGCAGGCTTCTCTGGGGCCAACGTCCTGACTTTC; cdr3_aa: CAWLAGFSGANVLTF
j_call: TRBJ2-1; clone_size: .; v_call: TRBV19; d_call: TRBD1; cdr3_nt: TGTGCCAGTAGTGTCGGACAGGGAATCTACAATGAGCAGTTCTTC; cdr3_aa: CASSVGQGIYNEQFF
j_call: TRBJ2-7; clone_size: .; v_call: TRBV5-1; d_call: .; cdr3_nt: TGCGCCAGCAGTCCGGAGCCAGCGGGCTCCTACGAGCAGTACTTC; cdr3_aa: CASSPEPAGSYEQYF
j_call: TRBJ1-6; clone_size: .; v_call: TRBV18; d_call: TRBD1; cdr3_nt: TGTGCCAGCTCACCGACTCGGACAGGGGCAAATTCACCCCTCCACTTT; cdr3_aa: CASSPTRTGANSPLHF
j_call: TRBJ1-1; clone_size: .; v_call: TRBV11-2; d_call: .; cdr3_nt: TGTGCCAGCAGCCTTACGGTGAACACTGAAGCTTTCTTT; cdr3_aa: CASSLTVNTEAFF